Here is one TCR beta chain with its context. The antigen is undetermined. A much larger clone differs from this one at a single base, so this may be a read error. The data belong to a study of T cells in Graves' hyperthyroidism and ophthalmopathy. Study-wide context: It was at initial diagnosis, before any treatment, that peripheral blood was collected. Study-level results: Patients with ophthalmopathy were separated from those with stable hyperthyroidism by a 13 V-J model.

Germline V gene sequence: CDR1 SGHVS, CDR2 FQNEAQ. The CDR3 is made up of 15 amino acids. It was RNA transcripts that yielded the amplified TCR beta CDR3 regions. A set of HTBI primers served as the primers for a first-round RT-PCR of the TCR CDR3. A single record per CDR3 protein comes from TCRdb applying MiXCR to the multiplex PCR reads. This table holds about 560,000 distinct CDR3 sequences, approximately 15% found once. The authors took PBMCs from 8.5 to 10 ml fresh peripheral blood. The sequence was obtained from a woman younger than 35 with Graves' hyperthyroidism. Material for sequencing was blood. This rearrangement joins TRBV7-8 to TRBJ1-5, with D tentatively TRBD1 (5 bases). CDR3 protein: CANSRRGTGNQPQHF. The CDR3 coding sequence is TGTGCCAACAGCCGCCGGGGTACAGGAAATCAGCCCCAGCATTTT.